The 26 T cell receptor beta chains below all came from one sample that was sequenced in a study of shared T cell receptors in the human thymus (dated by TCRdb to about 2021). The library was produced with the immunoSEQ multiplex PCR assay. This is the immuneACCESS table as TCRdb keeps it, with only in-frame sequences that have V and J called. A part of the clones is gone; compared with another copy, unresolved V genes explain less than half, and the rest is unexplained. Across this sample there are 65,000 to 70,000 clones, with more than 90% seen only once. The ten top clones hold about 0.033% of the sample. Sequenced material: thymocytes. Every receptor here comes from a human donor.

V gene TRBV4-1 combines with J gene TRBJ1-2, with a possible D match to TRBD1 (5 bases). The V end was cut by 1 base, the J end by 0 bases, with 15 bases between. Germline V gives CDR1 MGHRA, CDR2 YSYEKL. The CDR3 is 17 amino acids. The CDR3, as DNA: TGCGCCAGCAGCCAAGTATTTAGGCGACAGACTAACTATGGCTACACCTTC. Encoded protein: CASSQVFRRQTNYGYTF.

The V call is TRBV5-6, the J call TRBJ2-4; D not certain. Between the trimmed V and J ends, which lost 0 bases and 0 bases, there was a span of 4 bases. The V gene's germline CDR1 is SGHDT and CDR2 YYEEEE. The CDR3 length is 14 residues. The CDR3, as DNA: TGTGCCAGCAGCTTGGGAGTAGCCAAAAACATTCAGTACTTC. Translated: CASSLGVAKNIQYF.

The chain employs TRBV15 and TRBJ1-5; D uncertain. The CDR3 has 14 residues. Between the trimmed V and J ends, which lost 8 bases and 0 bases, there was a span of 11 bases. CDR1 is LNHNV and CDR2 is YYDKDF in the germline V gene (reference sequence). The CDR3 region has the DNA TGTGCCACCTATCTTTGGGGTAGCAATCAGCCCCAGCATTTT. The encoded protein is CATYLWGSNQPQHF.

This rearrangement joins TRBV7-8 to TRBJ1-2; a possible D gene is TRBD1 (5 bases). The CDR3 totals 12 residues. The V gene lost 3 bases and the J gene lost 10 bases, with 12 bases spanning the gap. CDR1 and CDR2 (germline): SGHVS, FQNEAQ. CDR3 sequence reads: CASSFPGPNYTF. The CDR3 DNA sequence: TGTGCCAGCAGCTTCCCGGGACCCAACTACACCTTC.

This sequence joins TRBV7-9 and TRBJ1-1; D not certain. Trimming left V 1 base short and J 4 bases short, with 16 bases between. The CDR3 is 16 residues long. Germline V gene sequence: CDR1 SEHNR, CDR2 FQNEAQ (reference sequence). CDR3 residues: CASSLVTWTRGTEAFF. In nucleotides, the CDR3 is TGTGCCAGCAGCTTAGTTACATGGACCCGGGGCACTGAAGCTTTCTTT.

J is TRBJ1-4 and V is TRBV6-5, with 9 bases identical to TRBD1. In germline, CDR1 is MNHEY, CDR2 SVGAGI. V gave up 4 bases and J gave up 4 bases; unmatched junction bases: 7. The length of the CDR3 is 16 residues. The CDR3 sequence is CASSSNRGQINEKLFF. DNA of the CDR3: TGTGCCAGCAGTTCTAACAGGGGGCAGATTAATGAAAAACTGTTTTTT.

The V call is TRBV28, the J call TRBJ2-5; D perhaps matches TRBD1 (5 bases). This CDR3 contains 15 residues. V lost 6 bases and J 2 bases, leaving 16 bases between the germline ends. Germline V gene sequence: CDR1 MDHEN, CDR2 SYDVKM. The CDR3 loop is CASSRIRVLQETQYF. The CDR3 DNA follows: TGTGCCAGCAGCCGAATCAGGGTCTTGCAAGAGACCCAGTACTTC.

The gene calls are TRBV19 and TRBJ2-3, with 7 positions matching TRBD1. CDR1 and CDR2 (germline): LNHDA, SQIVND (reference sequence). V dropped 4 bases and J dropped 0; count of bases not matched to a gene: 22. The CDR3 is made up of 21 amino acids. CDR3 sequence reads: CASSTKDPDRRCNSSTDTQYF. In DNA, the CDR3 is TGTGCCAGTAGTACCAAAGATCCGGACAGGCGATGCAACTCTAGCACAGATACGCAGTATTTT. Full variable domain (remainder filled in from reference TRBV19 and TRBJ2-3): DGGITQSPKYLFRKEGQNVTLSCEQNLNHDAMYWYRQDPGQGLRLIYYSQIVNDFQKGDIAEGYSVSREKKESFPLTVTSAQKNPTAFYLCASSTKDPDRRCNSSTDTQYFGPGTRLTVL.

A remark on this clone: Its ends do not fully match the called genes, so a read error is possible. The J gene is TRBJ2-1, the V gene TRBV15; D may match TRBD1 or TRBD2 (5 bases each). Looked up from germline, CDR1 is LNHNV and CDR2 is YYDKDF (reference sequence). This CDR3 has 14 amino acids. This chain's CDR3 is CATSRGGGNNEQFF. CDR3 bases: TGTGCCACCAGTAGAGGTGGGGGTAACAATGAGCAGTTCTTC.

The gene calls are TRBV7-2 and TRBJ2-1; unclear D gene. V lost 2 bases and J 3 bases, leaving 2 bases between the germline ends. The germline gives CDR1 SGHTA, CDR2 FQGNSA. The CDR3 spans 12 residues. For the CDR3, the DNA is TGTGCCAGCAGCTTAATCTACAATGAGCAGTTCTTC. This translates into CASSLIYNEQFF.

This clone has just one count. The chain carries TRBV7-6 and TRBJ2-7, with D perhaps matching TRBD1 or TRBD2 (6 bases each). CDR3 length: 15 amino acids. CDR1 and CDR2 from the germline V gene are SGHVS and FNYEAQ. V was cut by 4 bases and J by 0 bases, with 13 bases left in between. The CDR3 region is CASSSLGGPSYEQYF. The CDR3 DNA follows: TGTGCCAGCAGCTCGTTGGGGGGCCCCTCCTACGAGCAGTACTTC.

J is TRBJ1-2 and V is TRBV4-1; 9 bases line up with TRBD1. Germline loops: CDR1 MGHRA, CDR2 YSYEKL. After removal of 3 bases from V and 3 bases from J, the junction contained 5 bases not matched to a gene. There are 15 residues in the CDR3. The CDR3 protein is CASSQDRGEDYGYTF. CDR3 bases: TGCGCCAGCAGCCAGGACAGGGGAGAGGACTATGGCTACACCTTC.

The V and J genes are TRBV28 and TRBJ2-1; 8 nucleotides match TRBD1. Germline V lookup: CDR1 MDHEN, CDR2 SYDVKM. The V segment lost 7 bases and the J segment 7 bases; nucleotides outside the gene matches: 6. This CDR3 contains 13 residues. CDR3 bases: TGTGCCAGCACGGACAGGGTAGAAAATGAGCAGTTCTTC. Encoded protein: CASTDRVENEQFF.

This chain uses TRBV5-1 with TRBJ1-1; no firm D call. This CDR3 is 14 amino acids long. V gave up 4 bases and J gave up 4 bases, with 14 bases separating them. The V gene's germline CDR1 is SGHRS and CDR2 YFSETQ. Here the CDR3 reads CASSHRVARTEAFF. CDR3 coding DNA: TGCGCCAGCAGCCATCGGGTTGCCCGCACTGAAGCTTTCTTT. Filled out from reference TRBV5-1 and TRBJ1-1, the complete variable domain reads KAGVTQTPRYLIKTRGQQVTLSCSPISGHRSVSWYQQTPGQGLQFLFEYFSETQRNKGNFPGRFSGRQFSNSRSEMNVSTLELGDSALYLCASSHRVARTEAFFGQGTRLTVV.

The chain is built from TRBV7-3 and TRBJ2-3; no reliable D call. In germline, CDR1 is SGHTA, CDR2 FQGTGA. The CDR3 is made up of 16 amino acids. V was trimmed by 5 bases and J by 0 bases, leaving 15 bases between them. CDR3 residues: CASSPNEVYSTDTQYF. The CDR3 nucleotides read TGTGCCAGCAGCCCTAACGAGGTCTATAGCACAGATACGCAGTATTTT. The whole variable domain, filled in from reference TRBV7-3 and TRBJ2-3, reads GAGVSQTPSNKVTEKGKYVELRCDPISGHTALYWYRQSLGQGPEFLIYFQGTGAADDSGLPNDRFFAVRPEGSVSTLKIQRTERGDSAVYLCASSPNEVYSTDTQYFGPGTRLTVL.

This chain joins TRBV27 and TRBJ2-2; the D is unclear. Germline lookup yields CDR1 MNHEY and CDR2 SMNVEV (reference sequence). V was cut by 3 bases and J by 2 bases, with 10 bases left in between. This CDR3 is built from 15 residues. The CDR3 loop reads CASSFTTQNTGELFF. CDR3 DNA: TGTGCCAGCAGTTTTACCACCCAAAACACCGGGGAGCTGTTTTTT.

The chain carries TRBV5-1 and TRBJ2-1; TRBD2 aligns across 12 bases. CDR1 is SGHRS, CDR2 YFSETQ, per germline. V lost 0 bases and J lost 6; bases outside the gene matches: 4. This CDR3 has 16 amino acids. CDR3 DNA sequence: TGCGCCAGCAGCTTGGTGGCTAGCGGGGGGGCCAATGAGCAGTTCTTC. It yields the protein CASSLVASGGANEQFF.

CDR3 loop: CASSGNRGPRSSETQYF. CDR3 in DNA: TGTGCCAGCAGCGGAAATAGGGGGCCGCGGTCTTCCGAGACCCAGTACTTC. The gene calls are TRBV7-9 and TRBJ2-5; 7 bases map to TRBD1. This CDR3 region has 17 residues. Trimming at V came to 5 bases and at J to 5 bases, leaving 17 bases not matched to a gene. Per the germline V gene, CDR1 is SEHNR and CDR2 is FQNEAQ (reference sequence).

In nucleotides, the CDR3 is TGTGCCAGCAGCTCCGCGGGACAGGGAAAGAACTATGGCTACACCTTC. Amino acids: CASSSAGQGKNYGYTF. The rearrangement uses TRBV7-7 and TRBJ1-2, with 9 bases that match TRBD1. The length of the CDR3 is 16 residues. The J segment lost 2 bases and the V segment lost 4 bases, leaving 8 bases of the junction unmatched. CDR1 and CDR2 (germline): SSHAT, FNYEAQ (reference sequence).

The J gene is TRBJ2-2, the V gene TRBV2, with 9 bases fitting TRBD1. Per the germline V gene, CDR1 is SNHLY and CDR2 is FYNNEI. Losses at the gene ends were 5 bases for V and 5 bases for J; bases not matched to a gene: 6. The CDR3 runs 15 residues. The CDR3 bases are TGTGCCAGCAGTCTTGGGGACAGGGTTACCGGGGAGCTGTTTTTT. Translated, it gives CASSLGDRVTGELFF.

The gene calls are TRBV11-3 and TRBJ2-5; D is possibly TRBD1 or TRBD2 (5 bases each). The length of the CDR3 is 16 residues. Per the germline V gene, CDR1 is SGHNT and CDR2 is YENEEA. Trimming took off 5 bases at V and 5 bases at J, with 21 bases between the two ends. CDR3 sequence: CASSPSGGPGRETQYF. The CDR3 region has the DNA TGTGCCAGCAGCCCTAGTGGGGGACCGGGTCGGGAGACCCAGTACTTC.

This CDR3 reads CAIGQGAVQPQHF. CDR3 DNA: TGTGCCATCGGACAGGGGGCAGTTCAGCCCCAGCATTTT. This sequence joins TRBV28 and TRBJ1-5; TRBD1 agrees at 11 bases. Germline-derived CDR1 and CDR2 are MDHEN and SYDVKM. V was pared by 10 bases and J by 6 bases, with 5 bases of the junction left unmatched. The CDR3 loop spans 13 amino acids.

This chain joins TRBV4-3 and TRBJ2-5, with 12 bases lining up with TRBD2. Germline V CDR1 and CDR2: LGHNA, YSLEER. This CDR3 has 18 amino acids. Trimming cost V 0 bases and J 5 bases; bases outside gene matches: 10. DNA for the CDR3: TGCGCCAGCAGCCAAGATCCCCCTAGCGGGGGGGCGGGGGAGACCCAGTACTTC. As protein: CASSQDPPSGGAGETQYF.

V gene TRBV5-1 combines with J gene TRBJ2-5, with 9 bases matching TRBD1. J gave up 2 bases and V 5 bases, and 10 bases lay outside the gene matches. The CDR3 contains 16 residues. Germline CDR1 and CDR2: SGHRS and YFSETQ. The CDR3 here is CASSRKEQGAQETQYF. The CDR3 nucleotides are TGCGCCAGCAGTCGGAAAGAACAGGGGGCACAAGAGACCCAGTACTTC.

The CDR3 spells CASSLERTLGEQFF. In DNA, the CDR3 is TGCGCCAGCAGCTTGGAACGCACCCTTGGTGAGCAGTTCTTC. The chain combines TRBV5-1 with TRBJ2-1; D ambiguous. The ends were cut back, 0 bases at V and 9 bases at J, with 13 bases in the middle. Germline CDR1 and CDR2: SGHRS and YFSETQ. This CDR3 comprises 14 residues.

V usage is TRBV4-3 and J usage is TRBJ2-2; D gene unclear. Germline V gene data show CDR1 as LGHNA and CDR2 as YSLEER. CDR3 size: 16 residues. Trimming shortened V by 0 bases and J by 5 bases, and 13 bases separated the two germline ends. CDR3 residues: CASSQDPVRETGELFF. Written as DNA, the CDR3 is TGCGCCAGCAGCCAAGACCCCGTGAGAGAAACCGGGGAGCTGTTTTTT.